The entry below describes one TCR beta chain. Germline V gives CDR1 MNHEY, CDR2 SVGAGI. This CDR3 spans 16 amino acids. With 0 bases removed from V and 5 bases from J, the gap between germline ends came to 16 bases. The data are from a study of blood T cell repertoires in COVID-19. Participants, 18 to 89 years old, spanned approximately 26 US areas. The study assigned cohorts using participant-reported clinical history. Cohort 3 donors counted as recovered after two negative PCRs, clearance, or resolved symptoms. In the original analysis: Reference gene primer amplification in the assay estimated nucleated cell counts. Here immunoSEQ multiplex PCR was the method, and the copy in TCRdb shows in-frame clones only, minus some. V and J calls and clone size are those listed in that table; D and trimming were worked out from the DNA. The sample lists about 480,000 clones, over 75% seen once, with 1.8% in the top ten.

This chain uses TRBV6-5 with TRBJ2-5; TRBD2 might be the D (6 bases). This TCR came from a woman aged 40 to 50 who had recovered from COVID-19. Sequencing used PBMCs or T cells enriched from blood (not recorded which). CDR3 residues: CASSYSSGDRVETQYF. The CDR3, as DNA: TGTGCCAGCAGTTACTCATCGGGGGACCGGGTGGAGACCCAGTACTTC.